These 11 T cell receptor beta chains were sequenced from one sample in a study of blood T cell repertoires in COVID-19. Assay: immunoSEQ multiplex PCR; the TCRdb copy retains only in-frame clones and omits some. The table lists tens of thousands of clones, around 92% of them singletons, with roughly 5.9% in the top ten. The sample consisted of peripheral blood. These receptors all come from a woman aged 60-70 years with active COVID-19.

CDR3 nucleotides: TGTGCCACCAGCAGACTAGGAGGGACCTACGAGCAGTACTTC. Residues: CATSRLGGTYEQYF. This chain joins TRBV15 and TRBJ2-7; D may be TRBD2 (6 bases). In germline, CDR1 is LNHNV, CDR2 YYDKDF (reference sequence). Deletions cut 2 bases from V and 2 bases from J, with 10 bases between. The CDR3 consists of 14 residues.

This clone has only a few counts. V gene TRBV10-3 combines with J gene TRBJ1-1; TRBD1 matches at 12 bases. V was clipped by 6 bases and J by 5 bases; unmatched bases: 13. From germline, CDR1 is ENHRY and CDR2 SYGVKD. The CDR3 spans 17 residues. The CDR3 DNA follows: TGTGCCATCAGCGAACACCGGGACAGGGGGCGATCTACTGAAGCTTTCTTT. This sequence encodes CAISEHRDRGRSTEAFF.

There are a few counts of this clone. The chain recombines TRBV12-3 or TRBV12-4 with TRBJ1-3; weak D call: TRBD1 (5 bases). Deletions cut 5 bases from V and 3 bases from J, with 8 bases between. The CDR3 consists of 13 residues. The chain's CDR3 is CASSVDSGNTIYF. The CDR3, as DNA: TGTGCCAGCAGTGTTGACAGTGGAAACACCATATATTTT.

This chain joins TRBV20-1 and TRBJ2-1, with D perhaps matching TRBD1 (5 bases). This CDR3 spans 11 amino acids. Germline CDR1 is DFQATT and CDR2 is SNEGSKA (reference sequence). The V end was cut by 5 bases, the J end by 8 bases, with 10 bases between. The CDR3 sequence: CSALLGDEQFF. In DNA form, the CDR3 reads TGCAGTGCTTTATTAGGGGATGAGCAGTTCTTC.

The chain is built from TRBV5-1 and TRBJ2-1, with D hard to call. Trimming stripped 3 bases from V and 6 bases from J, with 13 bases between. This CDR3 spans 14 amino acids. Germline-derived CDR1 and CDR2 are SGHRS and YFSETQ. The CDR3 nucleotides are TGCGCCAGCAGCTCTACGGGTAGATTCAATGAGCAGTTCTTC. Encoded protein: CASSSTGRFNEQFF.

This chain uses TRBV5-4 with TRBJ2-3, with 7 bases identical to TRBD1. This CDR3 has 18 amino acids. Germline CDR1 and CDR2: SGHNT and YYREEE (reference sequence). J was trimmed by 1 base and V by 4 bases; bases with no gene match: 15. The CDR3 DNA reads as TGTGCCAGCAGCCCAAGGACAGGAGGCCAAACTCGCACAGATACGCAGTATTTT. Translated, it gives CASSPRTGGQTRTDTQYF. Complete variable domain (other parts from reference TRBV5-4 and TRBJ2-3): ETGVTQSPTHLIKTRGQQVTLRCSSQSGHNTVSWYQQALGQGPQFIFQYYREEENGRGNFPPRFSGLQFPNYSSELNVNALELDDSALYLCASSPRTGGQTRTDTQYFGPGTRLTVL.

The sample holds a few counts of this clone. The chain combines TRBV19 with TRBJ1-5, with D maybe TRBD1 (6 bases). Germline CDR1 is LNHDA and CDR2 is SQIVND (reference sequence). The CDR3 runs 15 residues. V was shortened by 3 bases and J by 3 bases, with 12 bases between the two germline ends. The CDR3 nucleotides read TGTGCCAGTAGTATGGGGGCGCGAGTCAATCAGCCCCAGCATTTT. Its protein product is CASSMGARVNQPQHF.

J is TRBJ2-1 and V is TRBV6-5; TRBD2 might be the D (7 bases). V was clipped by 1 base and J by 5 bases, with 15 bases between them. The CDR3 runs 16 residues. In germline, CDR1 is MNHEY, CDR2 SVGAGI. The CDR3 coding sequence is TGTGCCAGCAGTTACTGGGGGCGGGGGACCCACAATGAGCAGTTCTTC. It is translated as CASSYWGRGTHNEQFF.

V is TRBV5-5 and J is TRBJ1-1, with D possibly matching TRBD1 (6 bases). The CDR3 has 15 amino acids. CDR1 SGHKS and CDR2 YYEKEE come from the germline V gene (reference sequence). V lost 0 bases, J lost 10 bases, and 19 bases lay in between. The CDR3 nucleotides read TGTGCCAGCAGCTTGGCCGGGGGGCGCTTAATTCGAGCTTTCTTT. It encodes CASSLAGGRLIRAFF.

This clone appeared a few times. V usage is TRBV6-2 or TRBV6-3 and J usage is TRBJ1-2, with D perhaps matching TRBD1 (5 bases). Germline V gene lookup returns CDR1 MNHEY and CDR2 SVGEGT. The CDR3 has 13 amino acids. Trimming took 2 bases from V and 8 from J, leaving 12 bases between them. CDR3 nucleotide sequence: TGTGCCAGCAGTTACGACAGAACGCGGGGCTACACCTTC. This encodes CASSYDRTRGYTF.

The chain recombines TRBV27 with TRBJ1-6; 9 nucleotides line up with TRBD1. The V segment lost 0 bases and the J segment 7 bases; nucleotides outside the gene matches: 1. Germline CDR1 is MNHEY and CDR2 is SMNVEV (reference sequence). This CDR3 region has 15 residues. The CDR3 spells CASSLSTGGNSPLHF. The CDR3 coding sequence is TGTGCCAGCAGTTTATCGACAGGGGGAAATTCACCCCTCCACTTT.